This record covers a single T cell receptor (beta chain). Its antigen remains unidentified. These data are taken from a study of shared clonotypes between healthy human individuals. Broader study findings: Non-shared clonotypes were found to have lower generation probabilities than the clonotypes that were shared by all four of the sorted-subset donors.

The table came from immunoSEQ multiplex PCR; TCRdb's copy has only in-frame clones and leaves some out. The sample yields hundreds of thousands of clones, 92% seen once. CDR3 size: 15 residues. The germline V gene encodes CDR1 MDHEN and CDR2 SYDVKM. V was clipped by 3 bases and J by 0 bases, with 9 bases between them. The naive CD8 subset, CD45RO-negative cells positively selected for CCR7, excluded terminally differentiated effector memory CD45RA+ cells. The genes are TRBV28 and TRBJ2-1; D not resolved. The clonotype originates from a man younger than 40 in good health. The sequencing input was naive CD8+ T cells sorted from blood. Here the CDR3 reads CASSFDGSSYNEQFF. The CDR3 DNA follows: TGTGCCAGCAGTTTCGACGGAAGCTCCTACAATGAGCAGTTCTTC.